These 26 T cell receptor beta chains originate from one sample sequenced in a study of blood T cell repertoires in COVID-19. The table came from immunoSEQ multiplex PCR; TCRdb's copy has only in-frame clones and leaves some out. This table has approximately 76,000 clones, 85% to 90% appearing once. What was sequenced was peripheral blood. These receptors all stem from a woman of 80 years or more with active or convalescent COVID-19.

In this sample, this clone turned up once. This rearrangement joins TRBV6-5 to TRBJ1-4, with D possibly matching TRBD1 (6 bases). Germline-derived CDR1 and CDR2 are MNHEY and SVGAGI. The CDR3 loop spans 14 amino acids. Between the trimmed V and J ends, which lost 2 bases and 7 bases, there was a span of 11 bases. In DNA form, the CDR3 reads TGTGCCAGCAGTTACGGACAGTCGGTTGAAAAACTGTTTTTT. Translating gives CASSYGQSVEKLFF.

The V call is TRBV5-1, the J call TRBJ1-1; tentative D call: TRBD1 (6 bases). V was shortened by 4 bases and J by 5 bases, with 21 bases between the two germline ends. CDR3 length: 16 residues. CDR1 and CDR2 (germline): SGHRS, YFSETQ. The CDR3 spells CASSLGGGSRGTEAFF. DNA of the CDR3: TGCGCCAGCAGCCTGGGAGGGGGAAGCCGAGGAACTGAAGCTTTCTTT.

V usage is TRBV19 and J usage is TRBJ1-5, with D perhaps matching TRBD1 (5 bases). V lost 8 bases and J 7 bases, leaving 12 bases between the germline ends. The CDR3 runs to 12 residues. Per the germline V gene, CDR1 is LNHDA and CDR2 is SQIVND (reference sequence). CDR3 sequence: CASGEGKQPQHF. CDR3 sequence (DNA): TGTGCCAGTGGGGAGGGGAAACAGCCCCAGCATTTT.

The chain employs TRBV5-1 and TRBJ2-3; 11 bases match TRBD2. This CDR3 is built from 15 residues. V lost 3 bases and J lost 8; bases outside the gene matches: 8. Germline assignment: CDR1 SGHRS and CDR2 YFSETQ. CDR3 DNA sequence: TGCGCCAGCAGCTCACTACTAGCGGGGGAGGTTACGCAGTATTTT. Translation gives CASSSLLAGEVTQYF.

The chain uses TRBV2 and TRBJ1-2, with a possible D match to TRBD1 (5 bases). V was pared by 7 bases and J by 6 bases, with 12 bases between. Germline V gene lookup returns CDR1 SNHLY and CDR2 FYNNEI. The CDR3 is made up of 12 amino acids. As DNA, the CDR3 is TGTGCCAGCAAACCGGGGACTAATGGCTACACCTTC. The encoded protein is CASKPGTNGYTF. The full variable domain, with the rest looked up from reference TRBV2 and TRBJ1-2, is EPEVTQTPSHQVTQMGQEVILRCVPISNHLYFYWYRQILGQKVEFLVSFYNNEISEKSEIFDDQFSVERPDGSNFTLKIRSTKLEDSAMYFCASKPGTNGYTFGSGTRLTVV.

The chain uses TRBV5-4 and TRBJ2-2; the match to TRBD2 covers 8 bases. V dropped 4 bases and J dropped 0; count of bases not matched to a gene: 5. CDR1 SGHNT and CDR2 YYREEE come from the germline V gene (reference sequence). The CDR3 has 16 residues. The CDR3 protein is CASSPGGVANTGELFF. CDR3 bases: TGTGCCAGCAGCCCGGGGGGGGTAGCGAACACCGGGGAGCTGTTTTTT.

The chain employs TRBV6-5 and TRBJ2-7, with 8 nucleotides matching TRBD1. From germline, CDR1 is MNHEY and CDR2 SVGAGI. V lost 0 bases and J lost 2; bases outside the gene matches: 3. The CDR3 sequence is 15 residues long. Here the CDR3 reads CASSYSGTGPYEQYF. The CDR3 nucleotides read TGTGCCAGCAGTTACTCGGGGACAGGCCCCTACGAGCAGTACTTC.

The genes are TRBV5-6 and TRBJ1-4; unclear D gene. CDR3 length equals 12 residues. The V end lost 0 bases, the J end lost 14 bases, and 11 bases lay between the germline ends. Germline V gene sequence: CDR1 SGHDT, CDR2 YYEEEE. DNA of the CDR3: TGTGCCAGCAGCTTGGCCGAACAGTCGCTGTTTTTT. Translating it yields CASSLAEQSLFF. Using reference TRBV5-6 and TRBJ1-4 for the parts outside the CDR3, the full variable domain is DAGVTQSPTHLIKTRGQQVTLRCSPKSGHDTVSWYQQALGQGPQFIFQYYEEEERQRGNFPDRFSGHQFPNYSSELNVNALLLGDSALYLCASSLAEQSLFFGSGTQLSVL.

This sequence joins TRBV19 and TRBJ2-5, with D unclear. The V gene's germline CDR1 is LNHDA and CDR2 SQIVND (reference sequence). The CDR3 contains 14 residues. V lost 1 base to trimming and J lost 2 bases, with 8 bases between them. CDR3 loop: CASSIGYSQETQYF. Written as DNA, the CDR3 is TGTGCCAGTAGTATAGGTTACAGTCAAGAGACCCAGTACTTC.

The rearrangement joins TRBV19 to TRBJ2-3, with TRBD2 matching over 12 bases. The CDR3 spans 15 residues. The germline CDR1 and CDR2 sequences are LNHDA and SQIVND (reference sequence). V lost 4 bases to trimming and J lost 2 bases; unmatched junction nucleotides: 1. CDR3 nucleotides: TGTGCCAGTAGTACTAGCGGGGGGGACACAGATACGCAGTATTTT. This codes for CASSTSGGDTDTQYF. Full variable domain (remainder filled in from reference TRBV19 and TRBJ2-3): DGGITQSPKYLFRKEGQNVTLSCEQNLNHDAMYWYRQDPGQGLRLIYYSQIVNDFQKGDIAEGYSVSREKKESFPLTVTSAQKNPTAFYLCASSTSGGDTDTQYFGPGTRLTVL.

This clone showed up just once. The chain links TRBV6-5 to TRBJ1-3; D might be TRBD1 (5 bases). This CDR3 is 16 amino acids long. V was trimmed by 2 bases and J by 2 bases, leaving 13 bases between them. Germline-derived CDR1 and CDR2 are MNHEY and SVGAGI. CDR3 sequence: CASSYTEKTAGNTIYF. CDR3 sequence (DNA): TGTGCCAGCAGTTACACCGAAAAGACAGCTGGAAACACCATATATTTT.

The V gene is TRBV7-9, the J gene TRBJ1-2, with D perhaps matching TRBD1 (6 bases). The CDR3 has 18 residues. The V gene's germline CDR1 is SEHNR and CDR2 FQNEAQ (reference sequence). With 2 bases removed from V and 4 bases from J, the gap between germline ends came to 23 bases. The CDR3 coding sequence is TGTGCCAGCAGCTTATACGGAGGCAGGGGTGGGGAAATCTATGGCTACACCTTC. Encoded protein: CASSLYGGRGGEIYGYTF. Full variable domain (outside the CDR3, taken from reference TRBV7-9 and TRBJ1-2): DTGVSQNPRHKITKRGQNVTFRCDPISEHNRLYWYRQTLGQGPEFLTYFQNEAQLEKSRLLSDRFSAERPKGSFSTLEIQRTEQGDSAMYLCASSLYGGRGGEIYGYTFGSGTRLTVV.

This clone showed up just once. This sequence joins TRBV7-2 and TRBJ1-2; D uncertain. V lost 5 bases to trimming and J lost 7 bases, with 17 bases between them. CDR1 and CDR2 (germline): SGHTA, FQGNSA. CDR3 length: 14 residues. The CDR3 region has the DNA TGTGCCAGCAGCCCCGAAGGGAGCGCTTTTGGCTACACCTTC. Translated: CASSPEGSAFGYTF.

The chain couples TRBV28 to TRBJ1-6; 10 nucleotides line up with TRBD1. With 8 bases clipped from V and 9 bases from J, the junction kept 7 bases outside the gene matches. Germline V CDR1 and CDR2: MDHEN, SYDVKM. The CDR3 is 14 residues long. In DNA, the CDR3 is TGTGCCAGCGGGGTGACAGGGGGCTTTTCACCCCTCCACTTT. Its translation: CASGVTGGFSPLHF.

The chain carries TRBV4-1 and TRBJ1-3; TRBD1 matches 7 bases. The trim removed 0 bases at V and 3 bases at J, leaving 5 bases unmatched. This CDR3 has 16 residues. The germline V gene has CDR1 MGHRA and CDR2 YSYEKL. The CDR3 is CASSQDQGEFGNTIYF. Written as DNA, the CDR3 is TGCGCCAGCAGCCAAGATCAGGGGGAGTTTGGAAACACCATATATTTT.

A note on this clone: The junction departs from germline at one end; a sequencing error may be responsible. The chain recombines TRBV24-1 with TRBJ2-3; tentative D call: TRBD1 (5 bases). Germline V gene lookup returns CDR1 KGHDR and CDR2 SFDVKD. This CDR3 region has 13 residues. The CDR3 loop reads CATKGQGTGTQYF. CDR3 DNA: TGTGCGACCAAGGGTCAGGGCACAGGTACGCAGTATTTT.

The V and J genes are TRBV11-2 and TRBJ2-3, with 9 positions matching TRBD2. Germline V gene lookup returns CDR1 SGHAT and CDR2 FQNNGV. The junction had 5 bases not matched to a gene; V was cut back by 3 bases and J by 1 base. The CDR3 is made up of 16 amino acids. DNA for the CDR3: TGTGCCAGCAGCTTGCTAGCGGGACCGGGCACAGATACGCAGTATTTT. Translation: CASSLLAGPGTDTQYF.

The V and J genes are TRBV4-3 and TRBJ2-7; maybe TRBD1 (6 bases). The CDR3 contains 14 residues. Germline V gene sequence: CDR1 LGHNA, CDR2 YSLEER. The germline V and J ends were trimmed by 1 base and 3 bases, with 10 bases remaining between them. Here the CDR3 DNA reads TGCGCCAGCAGCCAAGGGCCACAGGGCTACGAGCAGTACTTC. The encoded protein is CASSQGPQGYEQYF.

This clone is deemed medium-sized (0.01 to 0.1%). The junction departs from the called germline gene at one end, perhaps through a read error. The CDR3 spells CASSSEPGLAGGWRVF. CDR3 bases: TGCGCCAGCAGCTCAGAACCGGGACTAGCGGGGGGGTGGAGAGTCTTC. This rearrangement joins TRBV5-1 to TRBJ2-1, with 16 bases aligning to TRBD2. This CDR3 is built from 16 residues. Germline V CDR1 and CDR2: SGHRS, YFSETQ.

The chain employs TRBV6-5 and TRBJ2-7, with D perhaps TRBD2 (6 bases). The CDR3 has 14 amino acids. Per germline, CDR1 MNHEY and CDR2 SVGAGI. The V end lost 8 bases, the J end lost 7 bases, and 21 bases lay between the germline ends. CDR3 sequence (DNA): TGTGCCAGCCTACAGGACTACGGTCTCTGGGAGCAGTACTTC. Protein sequence: CASLQDYGLWEQYF.

This chain joins TRBV11-3 and TRBJ1-5, with a weak D call TRBD1 (6 bases). V was shortened by 5 bases and J by 4 bases, with 15 bases between the two germline ends. Per the germline V gene, CDR1 is SGHNT and CDR2 is YENEEA. This CDR3 contains 15 residues. This CDR3 reads CASSISTGENQPQHF. CDR3 coding DNA: TGTGCCAGCAGCATTTCGACAGGCGAAAATCAGCCCCAGCATTTT.

This chain uses TRBV7-9 with TRBJ2-5; tentative D call: TRBD1 (5 bases). V was pared by 1 base and J by 5 bases, with 11 bases between. The germline gives CDR1 SEHNR, CDR2 FQNEAQ (reference sequence). The CDR3 extends over 14 amino acids. DNA of the CDR3: TGTGCCAGCAGCTTAGGTCCGAACAGGGAGACCCAGTACTTC. This translates into CASSLGPNRETQYF.

This clone appeared a few times. V usage is TRBV30 and J usage is TRBJ2-1, with 11 bases identical to TRBD1. The V and J ends lost 2 bases and 7 bases, in that order; junction bases with no gene match: 13. CDR3 length: 17 amino acids. Germline values: CDR1 GTSNPN, CDR2 SVGIG (reference sequence). CDR3 in DNA: TGTGCCTGGAGTCCTTGGACAGGGGGCATTGGTAGGAATGAGCAGTTCTTC. Translating it yields CAWSPWTGGIGRNEQFF.

V gene TRBV18 combines with J gene TRBJ1-1; a possible D gene is TRBD1 (6 bases). The CDR3 contains 14 residues. The V gene lost 5 bases and the J gene lost 1 base, with 11 bases spanning the gap. Germline values: CDR1 KGHSH, CDR2 LQKENI. The CDR3, as DNA: TGTGCCAGCTCAACGGGGGGGGCGAACACTGAAGCTTTCTTT. This encodes CASSTGGANTEAFF.

This clone showed up just once. The chain combines TRBV28 with TRBJ1-4, with TRBD1 matching 7 bases. Germline lookup yields CDR1 MDHEN and CDR2 SYDVKM. This CDR3 comprises 12 residues. Unmatched junction bases numbered 3, after V lost 7 bases and J lost 7 bases. The CDR3, as DNA: TGTGCCAGCACACAGGGGCGTGAAAAACTGTTTTTT. Translation gives CASTQGREKLFF.

This chain joins TRBV3-1 (or the pseudogene TRBV3-2) and TRBJ2-3; TRBD2 matches 12 bases. Looked up from germline, CDR1 is LGHDT and CDR2 is YNNKEL (reference sequence). This CDR3 is 22 amino acids long. J lost 0 bases, V lost 4 bases, and 20 bases had no gene match. CDR3 amino acids: CASSPPTRSSGGATPSTDTQYF. CDR3 in DNA: TGTGCCAGCAGCCCACCTACTCGATCTAGCGGGGGGGCAACCCCTAGCACAGATACGCAGTATTTT.